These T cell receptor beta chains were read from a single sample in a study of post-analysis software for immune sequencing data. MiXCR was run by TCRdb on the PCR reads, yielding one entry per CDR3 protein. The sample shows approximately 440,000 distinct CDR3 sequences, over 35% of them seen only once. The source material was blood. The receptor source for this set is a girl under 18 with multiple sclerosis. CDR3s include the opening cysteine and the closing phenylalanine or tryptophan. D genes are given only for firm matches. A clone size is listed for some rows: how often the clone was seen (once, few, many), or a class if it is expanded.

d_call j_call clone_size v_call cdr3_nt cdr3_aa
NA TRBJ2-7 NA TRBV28 TGTGCCAGCACCGCTGCTAGCGACTCCTACGAGCAGTACTTC CASTAASDSYEQYF
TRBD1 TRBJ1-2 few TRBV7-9 TGTGCCAGCAGCTTACCACGGACAGGCCTAGGGTTTGATGGCTACACCTTC CASSLPRTGLGFDGYTF
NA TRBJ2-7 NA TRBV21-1 TGTGCCAGCAGCAAGGGGACAGCGATTTCCTACGAGCAGTACTTC CASSKGTAISYEQYF
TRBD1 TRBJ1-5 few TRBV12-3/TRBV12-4 TGTGCCAGCAGGACAGGGGGCAATCAGCCCCAGCATTTT CASRTGGNQPQHF
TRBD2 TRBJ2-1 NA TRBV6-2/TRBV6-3 TGTGCCAGCAGTTACGTAAGGGGACTAGCGGTTTACAATGAGCAGTTCTTC CASSYVRGLAVYNEQFF
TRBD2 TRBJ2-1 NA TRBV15 TGTGCCTCCAGCACTACTAGCGGAGAGCAGTTCTTC CASSTTSGEQFF
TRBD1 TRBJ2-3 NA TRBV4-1 TGCGCCAGCAGCCAAGGACCGGGACAGGAAAGAGGAGATACGCAGTATTTT CASSQGPGQERGDTQYF
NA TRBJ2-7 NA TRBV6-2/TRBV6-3 TGTGCCAGCAGTTCGATTGGGGTCCGCGAGCAGTACTTC CASSSIGVREQYF
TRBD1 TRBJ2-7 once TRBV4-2 TGTGCCAGCAGCCCAGAACAGGGGGAAGTGTACGAGCAGTACTTC CASSPEQGEVYEQYF
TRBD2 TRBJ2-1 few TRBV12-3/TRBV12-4 TGTGCCAGCAGTTTAGGGCCGGCTAGCGGCTACAATGAGCAGTTCTTC CASSLGPASGYNEQFF
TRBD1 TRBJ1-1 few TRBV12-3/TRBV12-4 TGTGCCAGCAAAACCCACAGGGGAGTGAACACTGAAGCTTTCTTT CASKTHRGVNTEAFF
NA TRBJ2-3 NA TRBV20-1 TGCAGTGCTAGCCCCCCGGGGATAACAGATACGCAGTATTTT CSASPPGITDTQYF
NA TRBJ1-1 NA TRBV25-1 TGTGCCAGCAGTGCCCCAGGGGCACAGAACACTGAAGCTTTCTTT CASSAPGAQNTEAFF
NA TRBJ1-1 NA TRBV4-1 TGCGCCAGCAGCCAATTAGTCGGACGGGACATAGGTGAAGCTTTCTTT CASSQLVGRDIGEAFF
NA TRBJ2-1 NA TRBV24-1 TGTGCCACCAGTGATTTGCATACGCCGGGAAGCTCCTACAATGAGCAGTTCTTC CATSDLHTPGSSYNEQFF
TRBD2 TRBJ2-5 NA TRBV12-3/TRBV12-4 TGTGCCAGCAGTCGTAGCGGGTCCCCAGAATGGGCCCAGTACTTC CASSRSGSPEWAQYF
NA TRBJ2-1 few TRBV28 TGTGCCAGCAGGGCCGGGACCTCCTACAATGAGCAGTTCTTC CASRAGTSYNEQFF
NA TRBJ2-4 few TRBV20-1 TGCAGTGCTAGAGGGACAGAAGGCGGTCTAGCCAAAAACATTCAGTACTTC CSARGTEGGLAKNIQYF
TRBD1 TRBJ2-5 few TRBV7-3 TGTGCCAGCAGCGCCGAAGGGGGCAGGGAGACCCAGTACTTC CASSAEGGRETQYF
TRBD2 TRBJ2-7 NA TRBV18 TGTGCCAGCTCACCTACCGGGACTAGCGACGAGCAGTACTTC CASSPTGTSDEQYF
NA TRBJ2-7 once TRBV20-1 TGCAGTGCTAGTCTGCGTACACCGGTCTCCTACGAGCAGTACTTC CSASLRTPVSYEQYF
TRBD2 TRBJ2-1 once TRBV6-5 TGTGCCAGCAGCGGGGGGTGGGGTAATGAGCAGTTCTTC CASSGGWGNEQFF
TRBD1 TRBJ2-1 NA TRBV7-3 TGTGCCAGCAGCCCGGCCCCGGGACAGGGGTACAATGAGCAGTTCTTC CASSPAPGQGYNEQFF
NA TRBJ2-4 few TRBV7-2 TGTGCCAGCAGCTTAGGGCAGGGTTCGCAGTACTTC CASSLGQGSQYF
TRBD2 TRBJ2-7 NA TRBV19 TGTGCCAGTAGTCCGGATCTAGCGGTGGCCTACGAGCAGTACTTC CASSPDLAVAYEQYF
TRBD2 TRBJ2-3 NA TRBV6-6 TGTGCCCGCAGTTGGACTAGCGGCACAGATACGCGGTATTTT CARSWTSGTDTRYF
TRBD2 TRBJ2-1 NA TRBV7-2 TGTGCCAGCAGCTTACGTGCGGGGGACCGTTGGAATGAGCAGTTCTTC CASSLRAGDRWNEQFF
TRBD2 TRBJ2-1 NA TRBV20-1 TGCAGTGCTAGTCTGACTAGCGGCTCCTACAATGAGCAGTTCTTC CSASLTSGSYNEQFF